This record looks at one T cell receptor beta chain sequence and its context. What it binds is unknown. Germline loops: CDR1 SGHDT, CDR2 YYEEEE. The CDR3 has 14 residues. V shed 5 bases, J shed 5 bases, and the junction held 3 bases outside the gene matches. The entry originates in a study of identical twins. Study-level points and caveats: Conclusions relied on cross-sectional statistical analysis, not following the same donors. Cord blood's abundant beta clonotypes had fewer insertions, unlike memory repertoires.

MiXCR, applied by TCRdb to the 5' RACE reads, yields one record per CDR3 protein. The sample comprises some 600,000 distinct CDR3 sequences, 7.1% of which are singletons, and about 1.5% rests with the top ten. These data also featured in a second study, about yellow fever vaccine responses in identical twins.

This TCR was sampled from a woman aged 18-29 years in good health. The chain employs TRBV5-6 and TRBJ2-1, with TRBD2 matching 11 bases. The material sequenced was PBMCs. CDR3 region: CASRRLAGNNEQFF. In DNA, the CDR3 is TGTGCCAGCAGAAGACTAGCGGGAAACAATGAGCAGTTCTTC.